Described below is a single T cell receptor (beta chain) sequence and its context. The V gene lost 0 bases and the J gene lost 0 bases, with 8 bases spanning the gap. The germline V gene has CDR1 SGHAT and CDR2 FQNNGV. The CDR3 is 16 residues long. The data belong to a study of blood T cell repertoires in COVID-19. For the study at large: Samples representing acute and convalescent COVID-19 were sourced from the United States, Italy and Spain. The cDNA or gDNA used as material had been derived from T cells, B-cell-depleted T cells, or PBMCs.

Per the original methods: Amplification of reference gene primers was used by the study to estimate nucleated cell counts. Clones were sequenced by immunoSEQ multiplex PCR, and TCRdb holds only the in-frame ones, with some missing. Clone size and the V and J calls come from that table; the DNA yielded D and trimming. The data hold about 120,000 clones, with around 86% observed a single time. This rearrangement joins TRBV11-2 to TRBJ2-2; D unresolved. The specimen was peripheral blood. The TCR was taken from a woman in her sixties or seventies with acute or convalescent COVID-19. The CDR3 bases are TGTGCCAGCAGCTTAGATCGAACAGCGAACACCGGGGAGCTGTTTTTT. It is translated as CASSLDRTANTGELFF.